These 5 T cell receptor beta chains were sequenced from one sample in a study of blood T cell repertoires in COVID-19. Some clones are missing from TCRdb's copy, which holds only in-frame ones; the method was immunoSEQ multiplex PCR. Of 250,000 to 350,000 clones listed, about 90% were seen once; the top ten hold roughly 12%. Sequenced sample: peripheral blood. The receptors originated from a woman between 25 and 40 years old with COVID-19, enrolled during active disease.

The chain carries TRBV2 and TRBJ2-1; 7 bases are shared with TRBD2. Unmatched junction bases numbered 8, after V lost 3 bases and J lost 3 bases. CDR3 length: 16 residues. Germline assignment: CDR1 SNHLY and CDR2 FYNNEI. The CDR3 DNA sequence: TGTGCCAGCAGTGACCCACAGCGGGGCCTCTACAATGAGCAGTTCTTC. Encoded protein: CASSDPQRGLYNEQFF.

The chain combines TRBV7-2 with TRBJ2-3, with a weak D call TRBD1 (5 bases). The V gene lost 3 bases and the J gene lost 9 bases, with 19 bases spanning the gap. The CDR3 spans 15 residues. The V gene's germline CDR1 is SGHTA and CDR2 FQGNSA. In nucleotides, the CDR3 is TGTGCCAGCAGCTTCTCCCGGGTTGGGCAGGGAACGCAGTATTTT. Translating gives CASSFSRVGQGTQYF.

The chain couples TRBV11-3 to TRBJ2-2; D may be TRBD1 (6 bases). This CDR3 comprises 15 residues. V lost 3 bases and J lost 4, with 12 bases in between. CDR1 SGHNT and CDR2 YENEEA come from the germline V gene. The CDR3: CASSLGQGITGELFF. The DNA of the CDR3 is TGTGCCAGCAGCTTGGGCCAGGGGATCACCGGGGAGCTGTTTTTT.

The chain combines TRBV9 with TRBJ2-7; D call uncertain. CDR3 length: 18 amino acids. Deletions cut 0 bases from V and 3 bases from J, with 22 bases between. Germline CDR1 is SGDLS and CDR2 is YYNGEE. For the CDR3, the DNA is TGTGCCAGCAGCGTAGGGTCGGCAGTCCCAGGCCTAATCTACGAGCAGTACTTC. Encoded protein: CASSVGSAVPGLIYEQYF.

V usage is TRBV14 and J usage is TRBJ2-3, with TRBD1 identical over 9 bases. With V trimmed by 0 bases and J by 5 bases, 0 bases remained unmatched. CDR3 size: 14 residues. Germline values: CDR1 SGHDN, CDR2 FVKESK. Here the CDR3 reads CASSQETGGDTQYF. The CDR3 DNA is TGTGCCAGCAGCCAAGAGACAGGGGGAGATACGCAGTATTTT.